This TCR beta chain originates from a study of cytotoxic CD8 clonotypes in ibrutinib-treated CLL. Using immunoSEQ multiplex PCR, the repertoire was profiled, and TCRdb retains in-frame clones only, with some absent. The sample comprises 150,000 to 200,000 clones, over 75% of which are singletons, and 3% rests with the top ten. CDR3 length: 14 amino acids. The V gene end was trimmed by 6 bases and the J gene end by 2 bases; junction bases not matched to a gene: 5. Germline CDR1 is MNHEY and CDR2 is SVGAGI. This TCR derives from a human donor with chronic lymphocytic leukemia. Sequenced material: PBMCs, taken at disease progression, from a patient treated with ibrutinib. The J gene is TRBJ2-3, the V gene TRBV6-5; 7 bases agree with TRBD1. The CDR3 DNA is TGTGCCAGCAGCTTAGGGACAGTCACAGATACGCAGTATTTT. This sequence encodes CASSLGTVTDTQYF.